This TCR beta chain originates from a study of human T cells and chemical hapten exposure. The study, taken as a whole, reports: Sensitizing to DPC left TCRs with a frequency above 1 in 1000 unaltered.

V was clipped by 5 bases and J by 1 base; unmatched bases: 0. Germline V CDR1 and CDR2: DFQATT, SNEGSKA (reference sequence). This CDR3 region has 14 residues. Described time point: pre-sensitization, week 0. Treatment described: therapeutic diphenylcyclopropenone sensitization with weekly scalp DPC. Patients had alopecia, were aged 18 to 70, and were not pregnant. Before extraction, the whole blood was not fractionated, and total RNA was taken from it. Individual cDNA molecules received unique molecular identifiers in the library. TCRdb ran MiXCR on the RACE reads and lists one entry per CDR3 protein. The data hold 300,000 to 450,000 distinct CDR3 sequences, with approximately 5.1% observed a single time. Notes on this clonotype: Its target is not known.

The V call is TRBV20-1, the J call TRBJ1-5; the match to TRBD1 covers 12 bases. Specimen: whole blood, collected in connection with sensitization to the hapten diphenylcyclopropenone (DPC). The sequence came from a woman in her forties or fifties with alopecia areata. Some clones in this sample may be carry-over from other donors' samples. The CDR3 DNA reads as TGCAGTGCTGGGACAGGGGGCAGCAATCAGCCCCAGCATTTT. Translation gives CSAGTGGSNQPQHF.